This TCR beta chain was sequenced for a study of beta chain features in type 1 diabetes. Study details: The patient and healthy donor groups were comparable for age, gender and cell yields. Study-level points and caveats: Whatever favoring of shorter templates PCR might show would apply equally to patients and controls. A moderate, significant TCRB CDR3 shortening appeared in type 1 diabetes across four CD4+ subsets.

Expressed TCRB transcripts were sequenced after all isolated RNA was converted to cDNA. TCRdb's copy holds only in-frame clones and misses some; the assay was immunoSEQ multiplex PCR. The sample includes hundreds of thousands of clones, less than 20% of them seen just once. This clone was found a few times. Its antigen remains unidentified. The J segment lost 3 bases and the V segment lost 0 bases, leaving 4 bases of the junction unmatched. Per germline, CDR1 SGDLS and CDR2 YYNGEE. The length of the CDR3 is 15 residues. Sorting with CD45RO/CCR7/CD25/CD127/CD95/CD27 yielded naive, central memory, regulatory and stem-like memory CD4+ cells.

This TCR was recovered from a man younger than 35 in good health. The chain carries TRBV9 and TRBJ2-7; TRBD2 matches 9 bases. The sequencing sample was made of naive CD4+ T cells from blood. The CDR3 coding sequence is TGTGCCAGCAGCGTAGCTAGCGGGGTCGTCTACGAGCAGTACTTC. This codes for CASSVASGVVYEQYF.